The 18 T cell receptor beta chains below all came from one sample that was sequenced in a study of T-cell reconstitution after alpha-beta-depleted transplantation in children. TCRbeta library preparation incorporated unique molecular identifiers. One entry per CDR3 protein results from TCRdb running MiXCR on the PCR reads. The sample has more than 300,000 distinct CDR3 sequences; roughly 17% are singletons. The sample in question was PBMCs, mostly from graft donor cells, obtained 360 days after TCRalphabeta/CD19-depleted stem cell transplant. These receptors all come from a male patient between 2 and 10 years old who had a stem cell transplant for acute lymphoblastic leukemia, so the T cells may come from the graft donor.

The rearrangement uses TRBV27 and TRBJ2-2, with D perhaps matching TRBD1 (6 bases). The CDR3 runs 15 residues. V dropped 6 bases and J dropped 1 base, with 12 bases sitting between them. Looked up from germline, CDR1 is MNHEY and CDR2 is SMNVEV (reference sequence). The CDR3 DNA is TGTGCCAGCAGACTCCAGGGGTGGAACACCGGGGAGCTGTTTTTT. This codes for CASRLQGWNTGELFF.

This CDR3 is CASSWWTSRYEQYF. In DNA form, the CDR3 reads TGTGCCAGCAGCTGGTGGACTAGTCGGTACGAGCAGTACTTC. The chain is built from TRBV5-6 and TRBJ2-7; TRBD2 matches 7 bases. CDR3 length: 14 residues. The J segment lost 4 bases and the V segment lost 3 bases, leaving 7 bases of the junction unmatched. From germline, CDR1 is SGHDT and CDR2 YYEEEE.

This clonotype was counted at least ten times. CDR3 sequence: CASTPWVGATDTQYF. CDR3 DNA sequence: TGTGCCAGCACCCCTTGGGTGGGTGCCACAGATACGCAGTATTTT. The chain is built from TRBV5-6 and TRBJ2-3, with D unclear. With 6 bases removed from V and 2 bases from J, the gap between germline ends came to 16 bases. This CDR3 spans 15 amino acids. CDR1 and CDR2 from the germline V gene are SGHDT and YYEEEE.

This clonotype was seen only a few times. The V call is TRBV20-1, the J call TRBJ2-2, with D maybe TRBD2 (6 bases). This CDR3 has 13 amino acids. V was cut by 0 bases and J by 8 bases, with 10 bases left in between. Germline V gene data show CDR1 as DFQATT and CDR2 as SNEGSKA (reference sequence). CDR3 sequence: CSARDPGVGELFF. In DNA, the CDR3 is TGCAGTGCTAGAGATCCGGGGGTTGGGGAGCTGTTTTTT.

This clonotype has just a few counts. This chain uses TRBV29-1 with TRBJ2-7; TRBD2 agrees at 9 bases. Unmatched junction bases numbered 7, after V lost 4 bases and J lost 3 bases. This CDR3 comprises 14 residues. Germline V gene lookup returns CDR1 SQVTM and CDR2 ANQGSEA. The CDR3 sequence: CSVGSSGSLYEQYF. DNA of the CDR3: TGCAGCGTTGGTAGTAGCGGGAGTCTCTACGAGCAGTACTTC.

The table lists this clonotype with a few counts. This chain connects TRBV12-3 or TRBV12-4 to TRBJ2-1; the D gene is possibly TRBD1 (7 bases). This CDR3 is 21 amino acids long. Trimming took off 2 bases at V and 5 bases at J, with 31 bases between the two ends. For the CDR3, the DNA is TGTGCCAGCAGTTTAAGGGTCAAGGGACAGCTTGTAGCGGCGGCTCACAATGAGCAGTTCTTC. Translating gives CASSLRVKGQLVAAAHNEQFF.

This clonotype was counted at least ten times. This chain connects TRBV15 to TRBJ1-6; D is perhaps TRBD1 (6 bases). Deletions cut 3 bases from V and 7 bases from J, with 13 bases between. There are 15 residues in the CDR3. Germline lookup yields CDR1 LNHNV and CDR2 YYDKDF (reference sequence). The CDR3 loop is CATSRVDRFNSPLHF. DNA for the CDR3: TGTGCCACCAGCAGGGTAGACAGGTTCAATTCACCCCTCCACTTT.

Notes on this clonotype: This may come from a read error, since a much larger clone is one base off. The CDR3 is CASSFGDQPQHF. The CDR3 nucleotides are TGTGCCAGCAGTTTCGGGGATCAGCCCCAGCATTTT. The J gene is TRBJ1-5, the V gene TRBV12-3 or TRBV12-4; D ambiguous. The V end lost 3 bases, the J end lost 5 bases, and 5 bases lay between the germline ends. The CDR3 runs 12 residues.

The chain combines TRBV20-1 with TRBJ2-7; possible D gene TRBD1, 6 bases. V was shortened by 5 bases and J by 3 bases, with 23 bases between the two germline ends. The length of the CDR3 is 16 residues. From germline, CDR1 is DFQATT and CDR2 SNEGSKA (reference sequence). CDR3 protein: CSAGSLRSRGSYEQYF. CDR3 sequence (DNA): TGCAGTGCTGGGTCCCTGAGGAGCAGGGGTAGCTACGAGCAGTACTTC.

Comment on this clonotype: A read error is possible here, since a much larger clone lies one base away. The chain joins TRBV10-3 to TRBJ1-1; 7 positions match TRBD1. V lost 5 bases to trimming and J lost 1 base; unmatched junction nucleotides: 7. The V gene's germline CDR1 is ENHRY and CDR2 SYGVKD. The CDR3 extends over 15 amino acids. CDR3 nucleotide sequence: TGTGCCATCAGTACTTATGGGACAGCGAACACTGAAGCTTTCTTT. This sequence encodes CAISTYGTANTEAFF.

The rearrangement joins TRBV5-1 to TRBJ1-2, with a weak D call TRBD1 (5 bases). The CDR3 extends over 15 amino acids. The germline V gene encodes CDR1 SGHRS and CDR2 YFSETQ. With 6 bases removed from V and 6 bases from J, the gap between germline ends came to 21 bases. The CDR3 reads CASKQLGTLPHGYTF. The DNA for the CDR3 is TGCGCCAGCAAGCAGCTGGGGACCTTACCTCATGGCTACACCTTC.

The chain recombines TRBV20-1 with TRBJ1-1, with D hard to call. Germline V gives CDR1 DFQATT, CDR2 SNEGSKA (reference sequence). The CDR3 length is 15 residues. The V gene lost 1 base and the J gene lost 2 bases, with 14 bases spanning the gap. CDR3 loop: CSARGVSALNTEAFF. CDR3 bases: TGCAGTGCTAGAGGGGTCTCGGCCCTTAACACTGAAGCTTTCTTT.

In this sample, this clonotype turned up many times. The gene calls are TRBV28 and TRBJ2-7, with D perhaps TRBD1 (6 bases). V was cut by 4 bases and J by 4 bases, with 8 bases left in between. This CDR3 is built from 12 residues. Germline V gives CDR1 MDHEN, CDR2 SYDVKM. In DNA, the CDR3 is TGTGCCAGCAGTTATACAGGGTACGAGCAGTACTTC. Residues: CASSYTGYEQYF.

The J gene is TRBJ2-5, the V gene TRBV29-1; 10 nucleotides align to TRBD1. V was clipped by 3 bases and J by 5 bases; unmatched bases: 12. The CDR3 spans 16 residues. Germline values: CDR1 SQVTM, CDR2 ANQGSEA. The CDR3 bases are TGCAGCGTTGATTCTCAGGAGGGACAGGGGATGGAGACCCAGTACTTC. It encodes CSVDSQEGQGMETQYF.

The CDR3 DNA sequence: TGCGCCAGCAGCTTGCGCATAGCATGGGATGAAGCTTTCTTT. Translation: CASSLRIAWDEAFF. The chain uses TRBV5-1 and TRBJ1-1, with D uncertain. CDR1 is SGHRS, CDR2 YFSETQ, per germline. V was pared by 1 base and J by 7 bases, with 14 bases between. The CDR3 spans 14 residues.

This clonotype was found a few times. This rearrangement joins TRBV12-3 or TRBV12-4 to TRBJ2-2, with TRBD2 matching over 14 bases. V trimming: 2 bases; J trimming: 5 bases; junction bases outside the gene matches: 7. CDR3 length equals 18 residues. The CDR3 DNA reads as TGTGCCAGCAGTTTACGGGGAGGACTAGCGGGAGGAACCGGGGAGCTGTTTTTT. This encodes CASSLRGGLAGGTGELFF.

This sequence joins TRBV7-9 and TRBJ1-2; 7 positions match TRBD1. Germline V gene sequence: CDR1 SEHNR, CDR2 FQNEAQ (reference sequence). The CDR3 runs 14 residues. V lost 4 bases and J lost 5; bases outside the gene matches: 7. The CDR3 protein is CASSSDRQLYGYTF. In nucleotides, the CDR3 is TGTGCCAGCAGCTCGGACAGGCAACTATATGGCTACACCTTC.

The sample holds a few counts of this clonotype. This sequence joins TRBV5-1 and TRBJ2-7, with 9 bases aligning to TRBD2. CDR3 length: 17 amino acids. Trimming took 0 bases from V and 4 from J; bases not matched to a gene: 11. The germline CDR1 and CDR2 sequences are SGHRS and YFSETQ. CDR3 DNA: TGCGCCAGCAGCTTGGCCCAAGGTAGCGGGGGATTATACGAGCAGTACTTC. Its translation is CASSLAQGSGGLYEQYF.